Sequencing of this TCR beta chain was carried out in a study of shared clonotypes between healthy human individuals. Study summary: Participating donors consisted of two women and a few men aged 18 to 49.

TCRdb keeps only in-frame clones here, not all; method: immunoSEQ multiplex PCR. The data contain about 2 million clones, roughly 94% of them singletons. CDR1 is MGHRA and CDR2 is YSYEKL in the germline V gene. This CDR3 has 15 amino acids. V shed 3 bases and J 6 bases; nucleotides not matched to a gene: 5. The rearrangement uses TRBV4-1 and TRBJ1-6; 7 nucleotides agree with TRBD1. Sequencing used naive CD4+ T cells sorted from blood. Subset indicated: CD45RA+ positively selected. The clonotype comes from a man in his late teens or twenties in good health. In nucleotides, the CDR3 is TGCGCCAGCAGCCACCCACAGGGGCCTAATTCACCCCTCCACTTT. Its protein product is CASSHPQGPNSPLHF.